Below, 6 T cell receptor beta chains from the same sample are listed, as sequenced in a study of cytomegalovirus exposure and HLA in healthy donors. Vbeta (60) and Jbeta (13) primers were used in the PCR. Produced via immunoSEQ multiplex PCR; TCRdb's table is partial and in-frame only. The data show more than 85,000 clones, around 73% seen once. The sample consisted of PBMCs. All receptors derive from a man aged 30 to 39 in good health and CMV-seronegative.

This chain links TRBV28 with TRBJ1-1, with unresolved D. CDR1 is MDHEN, CDR2 SYDVKM, per germline. The CDR3 runs to 14 residues. Trimming stripped 3 bases from V and 5 bases from J, with 13 bases between. The CDR3 DNA is TGTGCCAGCAGTTTGGCGGGTCGGAGGACTGAAGCTTTCTTT. Its translation: CASSLAGRRTEAFF.

There are a few counts of this clone. The chain links TRBV11-3 to TRBJ1-5, with D possibly matching TRBD1 (6 bases). V lost 5 bases, J lost 3 bases, and 29 bases lay in between. This CDR3 is built from 20 residues. Germline-derived CDR1 and CDR2 are SGHNT and YENEEA. The CDR3 DNA sequence: TGTGCCAGCAGCACAAACGCGTCCTCGACAGGACCGCAAAACAATCAGCCCCAGCATTTT. Its translation is CASSTNASSTGPQNNQPQHF.

V usage is TRBV11-2 and J usage is TRBJ2-2; D might be TRBD1 (6 bases). CDR3 length equals 13 residues. Germline V gene data show CDR1 as SGHAT and CDR2 as FQNNGV. V was cut by 4 bases and J by 6 bases, with 9 bases left in between. Here the CDR3 reads CASSSQGPGELFF. The CDR3 nucleotides read TGTGCCAGCAGCTCCCAGGGGCCCGGGGAGCTGTTTTTT. Filled out from reference TRBV11-2 and TRBJ2-2, the complete variable domain reads EAGVAQSPRYKIIEKRQSVAFWCNPISGHATLYWYQQILGQGPKLLIQFQNNGVVDDSQLPKDRFSAERLKGVDSTLKIQPAKLEDSAVYLCASSSQGPGELFFGEGSRLTVL.

The chain employs TRBV30 and TRBJ1-5; no definite D call. Between the trimmed V and J ends, which lost 5 bases and 7 bases, there was a span of 12 bases. The germline V gene has CDR1 GTSNPN and CDR2 SVGIG (reference sequence). The CDR3 sequence is 12 residues long. CDR3 protein: CAWGSSGQPQHF. As DNA, the CDR3 is TGTGCCTGGGGGTCGAGCGGGCAGCCCCAGCATTTT.

The CDR3, as DNA: TGTGCCAGCAGCGTAGGACCAGGGGGCGGGAGCACTGAAGCTTTCTTT. Its translation is CASSVGPGGGSTEAFF. The rearrangement uses TRBV9 and TRBJ1-1; 8 bases align to TRBD1. V lost 0 bases, J lost 4 bases, and 8 bases stayed unmatched. Germline loops: CDR1 SGDLS, CDR2 YYNGEE. This CDR3 contains 16 residues.

This chain links TRBV4-1 with TRBJ1-1, with D unclear. Trimming removed 0 bases at V and 6 bases at J, with 11 bases between. The CDR3 totals 14 residues. Germline CDR1 and CDR2: MGHRA and YSYEKL. The CDR3 loop is CASSQDWAVSEAFF. The CDR3 coding sequence is TGCGCCAGCAGCCAAGATTGGGCAGTCTCTGAAGCTTTCTTT.